Each of the 21 T cell receptor beta chains below was sequenced from the same sample in a study of cytomegalovirus exposure and HLA in healthy donors. The primer mix had 60 Vbeta and 13 Jbeta primers. The protocol was immunoSEQ multiplex PCR, while the TCRdb copy is restricted to in-frame clones and leaves out a portion. The table includes over 65,000 clones, around 77% detected once. The specimen was PBMCs. The receptor set was obtained from a man over 45 in good health and CMV-seronegative.

In this sample, this clone turned up once. The chain combines TRBV11-3 with TRBJ1-6; 11 bases match TRBD1. The CDR3 is 15 residues long. Germline-derived CDR1 and CDR2 are SGHNT and YENEEA. The V and J ends lost 5 bases and 7 bases, in that order; junction bases with no gene match: 4. The CDR3 sequence: CASSLDRGPNSPLHF. As DNA, the CDR3 is TGTGCCAGCAGCCTGGACAGGGGGCCGAATTCACCCCTCCACTTT.

The chain couples TRBV5-1 to TRBJ2-7; weak D call: TRBD2 (5 bases). The CDR3 consists of 14 residues. Germline V gene sequence: CDR1 SGHRS, CDR2 YFSETQ. V was cut by 0 bases and J by 5 bases, with 12 bases left in between. CDR3 in amino acids: CASSLGSSVDEQYF. In DNA, the CDR3 is TGCGCCAGCAGCTTGGGCAGTAGCGTCGACGAGCAGTACTTC.

The chain couples TRBV7-9 to TRBJ2-3, with TRBD2 matching 8 bases. J was trimmed by 6 bases and V by 2 bases; bases with no gene match: 10. Germline V gene lookup returns CDR1 SEHNR and CDR2 FQNEAQ (reference sequence). This CDR3 is built from 16 residues. CDR3 protein: CASSLSTSGLGDTQYF. The CDR3 DNA reads TGTGCCAGCAGCTTAAGTACTAGCGGATTAGGCGATACGCAGTATTTT. The complete variable domain, with remaining parts taken from reference TRBV7-9 and TRBJ2-3, reads DTGVSQNPRHKITKRGQNVTFRCDPISEHNRLYWYRQTLGQGPEFLTYFQNEAQLEKSRLLSDRFSAERPKGSFSTLEIQRTEQGDSAMYLCASSLSTSGLGDTQYFGPGTRLTVL.

The chain employs TRBV27 and TRBJ2-5, with D perhaps TRBD1 (6 bases). Germline assignment: CDR1 MNHEY and CDR2 SMNVEV (reference sequence). The CDR3 has 13 amino acids. Trimming stripped 6 bases from V and 9 bases from J, with 17 bases between. The CDR3 DNA follows: TGTGCCAGCAGCCGACCAAGGACAGATGCCCAGTACTTC. The encoded protein is CASSRPRTDAQYF.

In this sample, this clone turned up a few times. V gene TRBV4-2 combines with J gene TRBJ2-5; D is perhaps TRBD2 (6 bases). This CDR3 spans 16 amino acids. Germline-derived CDR1 and CDR2 are LGHNA and YNFKEQ. The V and J ends lost 1 base and 4 bases respectively, with 16 bases between them. The CDR3 coding sequence is TGTGCCAGCAGCCAAGTAGGGTCCGGGGGAGGAGAGACCCAGTACTTC. Its translation: CASSQVGSGGGETQYF.

This rearrangement joins TRBV11-2 to TRBJ2-5; 7 nucleotides match TRBD1. The germline V gene encodes CDR1 SGHAT and CDR2 FQNNGV. After removal of 2 bases from V and 7 bases from J, the junction contained 13 bases not matched to a gene. The CDR3 length is 16 residues. The CDR3 reads CASSLSLGRGTRTQYF. Here the CDR3 DNA reads TGTGCCAGCAGCTTATCGCTAGGCAGGGGGACCCGGACCCAGTACTTC.

The chain employs TRBV27 and TRBJ2-5; TRBD2 is a possible D gene (5 bases). V was clipped by 3 bases and J by 11 bases, with 10 bases between them. The germline gives CDR1 MNHEY, CDR2 SMNVEV (reference sequence). The CDR3 consists of 11 residues. The CDR3 DNA reads as TGTGCCAGCAGTTTCGGGGAGAAGCAGTACTTC. It translates to CASSFGEKQYF.

The chain is built from TRBV5-5 and TRBJ1-4; TRBD1 aligns across 9 bases. Germline V gene data show CDR1 as SGHKS and CDR2 as YYEKEE (reference sequence). CDR3 length: 14 amino acids. The V segment lost 4 bases and the J segment 7 bases; nucleotides outside the gene matches: 5. The CDR3: CASSRQGGPEKLFF. For the CDR3, the DNA is TGTGCCAGCAGCAGACAGGGGGGGCCTGAAAAACTGTTTTTT.

DNA of the CDR3: TGTGCCACCAGCCCAGGGGGATTAGCCAAAAACATTCAGTACTTC. Translating gives CATSPGGLAKNIQYF. The genes are TRBV15 and TRBJ2-4; 7 bases are a match to TRBD1. Germline V CDR1 and CDR2: LNHNV, YYDKDF (reference sequence). V was pared by 5 bases and J by 0 bases, with 4 bases of the junction left unmatched. This CDR3 has 15 amino acids.

This chain uses TRBV10-3 with TRBJ2-5; TRBD1 matches 10 bases. From germline, CDR1 is ENHRY and CDR2 SYGVKD. The CDR3 has 15 residues. J was trimmed by 2 bases and V by 6 bases; bases with no gene match: 6. The chain's CDR3 is CAIRDRGTNQETQYF. The CDR3, as DNA: TGTGCCATCAGGGACAGGGGGACTAATCAAGAGACCCAGTACTTC.

With respect to this clone: The junction differs from germline at one of its ends, possibly a read error. This chain connects TRBV7-7 to TRBJ2-7; D gene uncertain. This CDR3 region has 15 residues. Per germline, CDR1 SSHAT and CDR2 FNYEAQ (reference sequence). The CDR3 reads CASSPSTRTDYEQYF. In DNA form, the CDR3 reads TGTGCTAGCAGCCCTTCGACAAGAACCGACTACGAGCAGTACTTC. The full variable domain, completed using reference TRBV7-7 and TRBJ2-7, is GAGVSQSPRYKVTKRGQDVTLRCDPISSHATLYWYQQALGQGPEFLTYFNYEAQPDKSGLPSDRFSAERPEGSISTLTIQRTEQRDSAMYRCASSPSTRTDYEQYFGPGTRLTVT.

The gene calls are TRBV7-9 and TRBJ2-5, with 7 bases that match TRBD1. Germline V lookup: CDR1 SEHNR, CDR2 FQNEAQ (reference sequence). This CDR3 is built from 17 residues. Trimming at V came to 5 bases and at J to 5 bases, leaving 17 bases not matched to a gene. The CDR3 loop is CASSHQTRQGRRETQYF. CDR3 coding DNA: TGTGCCAGCAGCCATCAAACCCGACAGGGCAGGAGGGAGACCCAGTACTTC.

The V call is TRBV19, the J call TRBJ2-3, with a tentative D call TRBD2 (5 bases). The germline V gene encodes CDR1 LNHDA and CDR2 SQIVND (reference sequence). This CDR3 contains 14 residues. The germline V and J ends were trimmed by 4 bases and 3 bases, with 11 bases remaining between them. This CDR3 reads CASSRLALTDTQYF. CDR3 nucleotides: TGTGCCAGTAGTAGGTTAGCGCTAACAGATACGCAGTATTTT. Full variable domain (rest looked up from reference TRBV19 and TRBJ2-3): DGGITQSPKYLFRKEGQNVTLSCEQNLNHDAMYWYRQDPGQGLRLIYYSQIVNDFQKGDIAEGYSVSREKKESFPLTVTSAQKNPTAFYLCASSRLALTDTQYFGPGTRLTVL.

V usage is TRBV15 and J usage is TRBJ2-2; possible D gene TRBD2, 5 bases. This CDR3 is 17 amino acids long. CDR1 LNHNV and CDR2 YYDKDF come from the germline V gene (reference sequence). Trimming took off 0 bases at V and 4 bases at J, with 15 bases between the two ends. CDR3 in amino acids: CATSREDGSRGTGELFF. The CDR3 DNA is TGTGCCACCAGCAGAGAGGACGGAAGTCGGGGCACCGGGGAGCTGTTTTTT.

This rearrangement joins TRBV10-3 to TRBJ2-5, with 12 bases fitting TRBD2. V lost 10 bases to trimming and J lost 5 bases; unmatched junction nucleotides: 17. This CDR3 spans 17 amino acids. CDR1 and CDR2 (germline): ENHRY, SYGVKD. CDR3 region: CATKGSLLAGGPETQYF. In DNA, the CDR3 is TGTGCCACCAAGGGAAGCCTTCTAGCGGGGGGGCCCGAGACCCAGTACTTC.

V and J are TRBV28 and TRBJ2-3, with TRBD2 matching 7 bases. This CDR3 spans 16 amino acids. Germline lookup yields CDR1 MDHEN and CDR2 SYDVKM. The V segment lost 4 bases and the J segment 0 bases; nucleotides outside the gene matches: 7. The CDR3 coding sequence is TGTGCCAGCAGTTGGGTACTAGCGACAAGCACAGATACGCAGTATTTT. It codes for CASSWVLATSTDTQYF.

The rearrangement links TRBV19 to TRBJ2-5, with TRBD1 identical over 10 bases. The CDR3 extends over 15 amino acids. The germline V gene has CDR1 LNHDA and CDR2 SQIVND (reference sequence). After removal of 4 bases from V and 4 bases from J, the junction contained 6 bases not matched to a gene. This CDR3 is CASSTRQGAGETQYF. CDR3 DNA: TGTGCCAGTAGTACCCGACAGGGGGCCGGAGAGACCCAGTACTTC.

The V and J genes are TRBV19 and TRBJ1-1; D unclear. In germline, CDR1 is LNHDA, CDR2 SQIVND (reference sequence). Trimming shortened V by 3 bases and J by 5 bases, and 13 bases separated the two germline ends. The CDR3 sequence is 14 residues long. CDR3 in amino acids: CASSMGSLWTEAFF. The CDR3 coding sequence is TGTGCCAGTAGTATGGGCAGTTTATGGACTGAAGCTTTCTTT.

This clone was seen once. The chain combines TRBV4-1 with TRBJ2-3, with TRBD2 identical over 10 bases. Germline V gene sequence: CDR1 MGHRA, CDR2 YSYEKL. The ends lost 0 bases at V and 3 bases at J; junction bases unmatched: 9. CDR3 length: 18 amino acids. CDR3 protein: CASSQEFSGGARTDTQYF. The CDR3 DNA follows: TGCGCCAGCAGCCAAGAGTTCAGCGGGGGGGCCAGGACAGATACGCAGTATTTT.

The chain links TRBV19 to TRBJ2-4; TRBD2 is a possible D gene (6 bases). The V and J ends lost 1 base and 5 bases respectively, with 9 bases between them. Germline assignment: CDR1 LNHDA and CDR2 SQIVND (reference sequence). This CDR3 is 14 amino acids long. The CDR3 is CASSIVTGENIQYF. For the CDR3, the DNA is TGTGCCAGTAGTATAGTAACGGGGGAAAACATTCAGTACTTC. Full variable domain (remainder filled in from reference TRBV19 and TRBJ2-4): DGGITQSPKYLFRKEGQNVTLSCEQNLNHDAMYWYRQDPGQGLRLIYYSQIVNDFQKGDIAEGYSVSREKKESFPLTVTSAQKNPTAFYLCASSIVTGENIQYFGAGTRLSVL.

The rearrangement links TRBV9 to TRBJ1-3, with 9 bases matching TRBD1. There are 15 residues in the CDR3. The germline V gene encodes CDR1 SGDLS and CDR2 YYNGEE. Germline trimming cut 0 bases from V and 4 bases from J; bases unmatched to any gene: 2. CDR3 amino acids: CASSVGQGEGNTIYF. The CDR3 DNA is TGTGCCAGCAGCGTAGGACAGGGGGAAGGAAACACCATATATTTT.